A single sample is the source of the 28 T cell receptor beta chains below, sequenced in a study of vaccination and CD4 T cells after COVID-19. The assay that was used to sequence DNA from cultured CD4+ T cells was the Oncomine TCR Beta short-read assay. TCRdb fed the PCR reads into MiXCR, producing one record per CDR3 protein. The sample records 7,000 or so distinct CDR3 sequences, roughly 67% being singletons. The treatment: roughly 10-day PBMC culture with coronavirus spike peptide pools or control peptides (ViraFEST assay). For these receptors, no antigen is known. Sequencing input: CD4+ T cells from blood, cultured in vitro. The receptors come from a human donor who had recovered from COVID-19.

This clonotype was counted a single time. The V gene is TRBV20-1, the J gene TRBJ1-1; no clear D gene. The CDR3 runs to 16 residues. The germline V and J ends were trimmed by 3 bases and 1 base, with 18 bases remaining between them. Germline CDR1 and CDR2: DFQATT and SNEGSKA (reference sequence). The CDR3 is CSASRRTVATNTEAFF. Written as DNA, the CDR3 is TGCAGTGCTAGCCGGAGAACGGTGGCCACGAACACTGAAGCTTTCTTT.

The rearrangement uses TRBV6-1 and TRBJ1-2; the D is unclear. V was pared by 2 bases and J by 4 bases, with 8 bases between. CDR1 is MNHNS and CDR2 is SASEGT in the germline V gene. This CDR3 has 13 residues. CDR3: CASSEYGAYGYTF. For the CDR3, the DNA is TGTGCCAGCAGTGAATACGGTGCCTATGGCTACACCTTC.

This clonotype showed up just a few times. This sequence joins TRBV12-3 or TRBV12-4 and TRBJ1-1; 10 bases are shared with TRBD1. CDR3 length equals 14 residues. The V segment lost 7 bases and the J segment 5 bases; nucleotides outside the gene matches: 7. The CDR3 spells CASTLGQGGTEAFF. For the CDR3, the DNA is TGTGCCAGCACCCTAGGACAGGGGGGGACTGAAGCTTTCTTT.

This sequence joins TRBV27 and TRBJ2-7; a weak D match, TRBD1 (6 bases). Germline CDR1 and CDR2: MNHEY and SMNVEV (reference sequence). This CDR3 is built from 14 residues. Trimming removed 6 bases at V and 0 bases at J, with 12 bases between. The CDR3 sequence is CASRGTRYSYEQYF. CDR3 in DNA: TGTGCCAGCAGGGGGACACGCTACTCCTACGAGCAGTACTTC.

This chain uses TRBV18 with TRBJ1-1; 7 nucleotides line up with TRBD1. Trimming took 2 bases from V and 2 from J; bases not matched to a gene: 8. Germline loops: CDR1 KGHSH, CDR2 LQKENI. This CDR3 is built from 16 residues. The DNA for the CDR3 is TGTGCCAGCTCACCATCGGGACAGACCGCTAACACTGAAGCTTTCTTT. It codes for CASSPSGQTANTEAFF.

The chain couples TRBV20-1 to TRBJ1-5; D call uncertain. Germline-derived CDR1 and CDR2 are DFQATT and SNEGSKA (reference sequence). This CDR3 has 15 residues. V shed 2 bases and J shed 0 bases, with 11 bases lying between them. CDR3: CSARQTGHSNQPQHF. As DNA, the CDR3 is TGCAGTGCTAGACAAACGGGCCATAGCAATCAGCCCCAGCATTTT.

The chain carries TRBV20-1 and TRBJ1-6; D is perhaps TRBD1 (5 bases). This CDR3 region has 17 residues. CDR1 is DFQATT, CDR2 SNEGSKA, per germline (reference sequence). Trimming removed 0 bases from V and 7 bases from J, with 19 bases in between. In DNA, the CDR3 is TGCAGTGCTAGAGACCCCGGATCGACAGCCTTGAATTCACCCCTCCACTTT. Amino acid sequence: CSARDPGSTALNSPLHF.

This chain connects TRBV20-1 to TRBJ1-4; TRBD1 agrees at 11 bases. Trimming at V came to 6 bases and at J to 8 bases, leaving 8 bases not matched to a gene. Germline V gives CDR1 DFQATT, CDR2 SNEGSKA (reference sequence). This CDR3 comprises 14 residues. Written as DNA, the CDR3 is TGCAGTGCAACGGACAGGGGGCTTAACGAAAAACTGTTTTTT. Protein sequence: CSATDRGLNEKLFF.

J is TRBJ2-3 and V is TRBV7-9; TRBD2 matches 12 bases. The CDR3 covers 19 residues. The J segment lost 0 bases and the V segment lost 1 base, leaving 8 bases of the junction unmatched. Germline lookup yields CDR1 SEHNR and CDR2 FQNEAQ (reference sequence). CDR3 in DNA: TGTGCCAGCAGCTTAGGGCGGCTAGCGGGAGGGCCTAGCACAGATACGCAGTATTTT. This codes for CASSLGRLAGGPSTDTQYF.

This rearrangement joins TRBV20-1 to TRBJ2-5; no definite D call. Trimming shortened V by 7 bases and J by 7 bases, and 16 bases separated the two germline ends. Germline assignment: CDR1 DFQATT and CDR2 SNEGSKA (reference sequence). The CDR3 contains 12 residues. The DNA of the CDR3 is TGCAGTGTGGAACAAGGAGTATGGACCCAGTACTTC. Protein product: CSVEQGVWTQYF.

This clonotype appeared a few times. The chain has TRBV6-1 and TRBJ2-3; 13 positions agree with TRBD2. Trimming cost V 1 base and J 4 bases; bases outside gene matches: 2. Looked up from germline, CDR1 is MNHNS and CDR2 is SASEGT. The CDR3 covers 16 residues. CDR3 residues: CASSEVLAGGSDTQYF. Written as DNA, the CDR3 is TGTGCCAGCAGTGAAGTACTAGCGGGGGGGTCAGATACGCAGTATTTT.

J is TRBJ1-5 and V is TRBV6-1; no clear D. Germline CDR1 MNHNS, CDR2 SASEGT. Trimming removed 8 bases at V and 3 bases at J, with 11 bases between. CDR3 length: 13 residues. CDR3 sequence: CASVGQYNQPQHF. The CDR3 DNA reads TGTGCCAGCGTCGGTCAGTACAATCAGCCCCAGCATTTT.

The V and J genes are TRBV20-1 and TRBJ2-7, with a possible D match to TRBD2 (5 bases). The V end was cut by 5 bases, the J end by 4 bases, with 12 bases between. The germline V gene encodes CDR1 DFQATT and CDR2 SNEGSKA (reference sequence). The CDR3 extends over 12 amino acids. The CDR3 DNA follows: TGCAGTGCTGCCGGACTGGGGTACGAGCAGTACTTC. Its translation: CSAAGLGYEQYF.

The chain recombines TRBV6-5 with TRBJ2-7, with TRBD1 identical over 11 bases. J gave up 8 bases and V 0 bases, and 9 bases lay outside the gene matches. CDR1 is MNHEY, CDR2 SVGAGI, per germline. The CDR3 contains 16 residues. CDR3 nucleotide sequence: TGTGCCAGCAGTTACTCAGGGACAGGGGGGGTAGGGAAGCAGTACTTC. Protein product: CASSYSGTGGVGKQYF.

The chain links TRBV7-9 to TRBJ2-7, with a weak D call TRBD2 (6 bases). The V gene lost 0 bases and the J gene lost 1 base, with 7 bases spanning the gap. The CDR3 has 14 residues. Germline V gene data show CDR1 as SEHNR and CDR2 as FQNEAQ (reference sequence). The CDR3, as DNA: TGTGCCAGCAGCTTAGCGGCGGGATCCTACGAGCAGTACTTC. Translated, it gives CASSLAAGSYEQYF.

The chain carries TRBV30 and TRBJ1-6, with a possible D match to TRBD1 (5 bases). The CDR3 sequence is 15 residues long. Trimming left V 3 bases short and J 10 bases short, with 19 bases between. CDR1 and CDR2 from the germline V gene are GTSNPN and SVGIG (reference sequence). For the CDR3, the DNA is TGTGCCTGGAGATCTAGGCAGGGACGCAACTCACCCCTCCACTTT. Translation: CAWRSRQGRNSPLHF.

The chain employs TRBV20-1 and TRBJ2-5; 7 nucleotides align to TRBD1. Germline CDR1 is DFQATT and CDR2 is SNEGSKA (reference sequence). The CDR3 extends over 15 amino acids. V shed 0 bases, J shed 3 bases, and the junction held 7 bases outside the gene matches. CDR3 coding DNA: TGCAGTGCTAGAGATCCCAGGGGGATAGAAGAGACCCAGTACTTC. As protein: CSARDPRGIEETQYF.

The rearrangement uses TRBV4-2 and TRBJ1-2, with D unclear. The V gene's germline CDR1 is LGHNA and CDR2 YNFKEQ. The length of the CDR3 is 13 residues. V was shortened by 1 base and J by 5 bases, with 8 bases between the two germline ends. The CDR3: CASSQARPYGYTF. CDR3 sequence (DNA): TGTGCCAGCAGCCAAGCTAGGCCATATGGCTACACCTTC.

J is TRBJ1-5 and V is TRBV12-3 or TRBV12-4, with 8 bases identical to TRBD1. The CDR3 is 17 residues long. V shed 6 bases and J 3 bases; nucleotides not matched to a gene: 13. The CDR3 is CASSPIYGQGHNQPQHF. The CDR3 DNA reads as TGTGCCAGCAGCCCAATCTACGGACAGGGACACAATCAGCCCCAGCATTTT.

This clonotype was detected only once. The chain combines TRBV7-6 with TRBJ1-5, with 7 nucleotides matching TRBD1. With V trimmed by 1 base and J by 6 bases, 6 bases remained unmatched. The CDR3 covers 15 residues. Per the germline V gene, CDR1 is SGHVS and CDR2 is FNYEAQ. CDR3 residues: CASSLETGAGQPQHF. The CDR3 nucleotides are TGTGCCAGCAGCTTAGAAACAGGGGCCGGTCAGCCCCAGCATTTT.

The rearrangement links TRBV2 to TRBJ1-2, with 7 nucleotides matching TRBD1. After removal of 8 bases from V and 13 bases from J, the junction contained 4 bases not matched to a gene. The germline V gene encodes CDR1 SNHLY and CDR2 FYNNEI. The CDR3 runs to 9 residues. CDR3 DNA: TGTGCCAGCGGAGGGACAGCCACCTTC. Its protein product is CASGGTATF.

The chain employs TRBV6-4 and TRBJ2-1; D is possibly TRBD2 (6 bases). The CDR3 consists of 15 residues. Looked up from germline, CDR1 is MRHNA and CDR2 is SNTAGT. V lost 0 bases and J 0 bases, leaving 6 bases between the germline ends. The CDR3 protein is CASSDSSGSYNEQFF. DNA of the CDR3: TGTGCCAGCAGTGACTCTAGCGGCTCCTACAATGAGCAGTTCTTC.

The V gene is TRBV20-1, the J gene TRBJ1-5; a weak D match, TRBD1 (5 bases). The V end lost 1 base, the J end lost 5 bases, and 15 bases lay between the germline ends. Germline CDR1 reads DFQATT; CDR2 reads SNEGSKA (reference sequence). This CDR3 has 15 residues. CDR3 nucleotides: TGCAGTGCTAGAGGGTCAGGGTTCCCCTATCAGCCCCAGCATTTT. This codes for CSARGSGFPYQPQHF.

DNA for the CDR3: TGTGCCATCAGTGCCGCAGGAGGGGTCAATCAGCCCCAGCATTTT. It translates to CAISAAGGVNQPQHF. The rearrangement joins TRBV10-3 to TRBJ1-5; the D gene is possibly TRBD1 (5 bases). CDR1 and CDR2 (germline): ENHRY, SYGVKD. The V and J ends lost 4 bases and 3 bases respectively, with 13 bases between them. CDR3 size: 15 residues.

This clonotype was counted a few times. The rearrangement uses TRBV27 and TRBJ1-5; no firm D call. This CDR3 region has 14 residues. With 3 bases removed from V and 1 base from J, the gap between germline ends came to 7 bases. Germline CDR1 is MNHEY and CDR2 is SMNVEV (reference sequence). The DNA of the CDR3 is TGTGCCAGCAGTTTTGACGGGAGCAATCAGCCCCAGCATTTT. Translated, it gives CASSFDGSNQPQHF.

This clonotype is classed as large. This chain joins TRBV1 and TRBJ2-2; TRBD2, as called in the table, went unchecked against the DNA. TRBV1 is an annotated pseudogene. CDR3 length: 19 residues. Here the CDR3 reads CTSSQDRDRAGGPCMVLFF. DNA for the CDR3: TGCACCAGCAGCCAAGATCGGGATAGGGCGGGGGGGCCTTGTATGGTGCTGTTTTTT.

The genes are TRBV15 and TRBJ2-3; 7 bases map to TRBD2. V was pared by 1 base and J by 0 bases, with 4 bases of the junction left unmatched. The CDR3 is 16 amino acids. Germline assignment: CDR1 LNHNV and CDR2 YYDKDF (reference sequence). This chain's CDR3 is CATSRALARSTDTQYF. CDR3 in DNA: TGTGCCACCAGCAGAGCACTAGCGCGTAGCACAGATACGCAGTATTTT.

CDR3 sequence reads: CASSRTGEETQYF. Here the CDR3 DNA reads TGTGCCAGCAGCCGGACAGGGGAAGAGACCCAGTACTTC. V and J are TRBV28 and TRBJ2-5; TRBD1 matches at 9 bases. V was clipped by 6 bases and J by 3 bases; unmatched bases: 2. Germline CDR1 MDHEN, CDR2 SYDVKM. The CDR3 covers 13 residues.